A single T cell receptor beta chain is shown here with its context. Recruited during active infection, patients (from Seattle) were subsequently followed longitudinally. Sequencing used immunoSEQ multiplex PCR; TCRdb keeps in-frame clones, though not all of them. The repertoire holds fewer than 250,000 clones, with 85% to 90% as singletons. The source of the sample is a study of blood T cell repertoires in COVID-19. Study background: PBMCs, B-cell-depleted T cells, or T cells were the source of the cDNA or gDNA that made up the material.

Germline CDR1 is MDHEN and CDR2 is SYDVKM. Trimming removed 5 bases at V and 12 bases at J, with 16 bases between. This CDR3 spans 12 amino acids. The chain uses TRBV28 and TRBJ1-2; D is perhaps TRBD1 (5 bases). The source material was peripheral blood. The clonotype comes from a man aged 45 to 65 with COVID-19, enrolled during active disease. DNA for the CDR3: TGTGCCAGCAGTCTGGATGGGGGGACCCACACCTTC. As protein: CASSLDGGTHTF.